Sequencing of this T cell receptor beta chain was carried out in a study of T cells in women clearing cervical HPV infection. Germline V gene lookup returns CDR1 SGHAT and CDR2 FQNNGV. The CDR3 is made up of 15 amino acids. The V gene end was trimmed by 5 bases and the J gene end by 1 base; junction bases not matched to a gene: 7. Worth noting for this clone: The CDR3 extends 3 residues past the end of the read, so its final part is completed from the germline J gene.

Clones were sequenced by immunoSEQ multiplex PCR, and TCRdb holds only the in-frame ones, with some missing. This sample's table has under 45,000 clones. Sequences were obtained from blood buffy coat. The receptor was isolated from a woman between 18 and 69 years old with a cervical HPV16 infection that either progressed to CIN3+ or cleared (not recorded which). The rearrangement joins TRBV11-2 to TRBJ1-1; TRBD1 matches 7 bases. The CDR3 sequence: CASSLEAGGNTEAFF. CDR3 DNA (partial): TGTGCCAGCAGCCTGGAGGCAGGGGGGAACACTGAA.